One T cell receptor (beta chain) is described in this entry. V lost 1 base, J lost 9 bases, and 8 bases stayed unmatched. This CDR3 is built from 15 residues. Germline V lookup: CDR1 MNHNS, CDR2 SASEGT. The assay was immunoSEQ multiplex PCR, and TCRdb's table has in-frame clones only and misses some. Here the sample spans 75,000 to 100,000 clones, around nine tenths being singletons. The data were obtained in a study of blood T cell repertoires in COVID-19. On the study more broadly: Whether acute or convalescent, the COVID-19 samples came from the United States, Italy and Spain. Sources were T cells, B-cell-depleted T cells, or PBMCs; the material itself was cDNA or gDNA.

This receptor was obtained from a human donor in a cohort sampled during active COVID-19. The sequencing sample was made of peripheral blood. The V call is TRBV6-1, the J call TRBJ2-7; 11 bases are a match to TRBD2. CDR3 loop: CASSEVSGRGNVQYF. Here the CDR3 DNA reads TGTGCCAGCAGTGAAGTTAGCGGGAGGGGCAACGTGCAGTACTTC.